The 3 T cell receptor beta chains below all came from one sample that was sequenced in a study of T-cell memory formation after mild COVID-19. TCRdb reprocessed the 5' RACE reads with MiXCR, giving one entry per CDR3 protein. The data show hundreds of thousands of distinct CDR3 sequences, about 20% seen once. Sample: PBMCs or a T cell subset sorted from them (not recorded which). These receptors originate from a man between 18 and 29 years old who had mild COVID-19 (a few samples of this study predate the infection). Cell type and time point are not known.

This clonotype was detected only a few times. This chain joins TRBV4-2 and TRBJ2-4, with 12 bases fitting TRBD2. This CDR3 is built from 21 residues. Losses at the gene ends were 4 bases for V and 0 bases for J; bases not matched to a gene: 16. Germline values: CDR1 LGHNA, CDR2 YNFKEQ. DNA for the CDR3: TGTGCCAGCAGCCCCACCCCCCGGGCTAGCGGGGGGGTTCTAGCCAAAAACATTCAGTACTTC. Protein product: CASSPTPRASGGVLAKNIQYF.

This clonotype was seen a handful of times. CDR3 loop: CAWSEAKPAFF. CDR3 in DNA: TGTGCCTGGAGTGAGGCTAAACCAGCTTTCTTT. V is TRBV30 and J is TRBJ1-1; D is unclear. V was clipped by 1 base and J by 10 bases, with 10 bases between them. The germline gives CDR1 GTSNPN, CDR2 SVGIG (reference sequence). The CDR3 contains 11 residues.

This chain connects TRBV18 to TRBJ2-1; D is ambiguous. The CDR3 loop spans 16 amino acids. With 1 base removed from V and 0 bases from J, the gap between germline ends came to 10 bases. Germline loops: CDR1 KGHSH, CDR2 LQKENI. CDR3 coding DNA: TGTGCCAGCTCACCACTCAGCGATAGCTCCTACAATGAGCAGTTCTTC. Protein: CASSPLSDSSYNEQFF.